The next 28 T cell receptor beta chains were all read from a single sample in a study of breast tumors, draining lymph nodes, adjacent tissues. Axillary draining lymph nodes of breast cancer patients supplied the node samples. One entry per CDR3 protein, called by TCRdb with MiXCR from the multiplex PCR reads. The sample records some 97,000 distinct CDR3 sequences, 21% being singletons. Sequences were obtained from axillary lymph node tissue. Source of these receptors: a female donor with breast cancer. Some clones in this sample may be carry-over from other donors' samples.

This clonotype was recorded many times. This chain links TRBV13 with TRBJ2-7; TRBD1 matches at 10 bases. The CDR3 loop spans 15 amino acids. Germline V CDR1 and CDR2: PRHDT, FYEKMQ (reference sequence). With V trimmed by 3 bases and J by 3 bases, 5 bases remained unmatched. CDR3 amino acids: CASSFPGQGYYEQYF. CDR3 DNA sequence: TGTGCCAGCAGCTTTCCGGGACAGGGGTACTACGAGCAGTACTTC.

This clonotype was recorded many times. The chain has TRBV19 and TRBJ2-3; 7 bases align to TRBD2. Germline CDR1 LNHDA, CDR2 SQIVND (reference sequence). The CDR3 has 16 residues. V shed 7 bases, J shed 0 bases, and the junction held 10 bases outside the gene matches. DNA of the CDR3: TGTGCCAGTAAGGCTGGGGGGGGTAGAAGCACAGATACGCAGTATTTT. It specifies CASKAGGGRSTDTQYF.

On this clonotype: Given a much more abundant clone one base away, this may be a read error. The genes are TRBV30 and TRBJ1-6; a possible D gene is TRBD1 (6 bases). CDR3 length: 14 residues. CDR1 is GTSNPN, CDR2 SVGIG, per germline (reference sequence). The CDR3 loop reads CAWSPGVPGSPPHF. CDR3 in DNA: TGTGCCTGGAGTCCAGGGGTCCCCGGTTCACCCCCCCACTTT. The whole variable domain, remainder taken from reference TRBV30 and TRBJ1-6, is SQTIHQWPATLVQPVGSPLSLECTVEGTSNPNLYWYRQAAGRGLQLLFYSVGIGQISSEVPQNLSASRPQDRQFILSSKKLLLSDSGFYLCAWSPGVPGSPPHFGNGTRLTVT.

This clonotype was recorded at least ten times. The V gene is TRBV2, the J gene TRBJ2-7, with a possible D match to TRBD2 (5 bases). In germline, CDR1 is SNHLY, CDR2 FYNNEI. There are 11 residues in the CDR3. Trimming took off 6 bases at V and 7 bases at J, with 10 bases between the two ends. CDR3 sequence reads: CASREEWEQYF. In nucleotides, the CDR3 is TGTGCCAGCAGGGAGGAGTGGGAGCAGTACTTC.

This clonotype was detected ten times or more. The chain combines TRBV7-8 with TRBJ2-3; no clear D. The V end lost 3 bases, the J end lost 7 bases, and 8 bases lay between the germline ends. The germline gives CDR1 SGHVS, CDR2 FQNEAQ. The CDR3 contains 12 residues. The CDR3 DNA reads TGTGCCAGCAGCTTCAAACCAAATACGCAGTATTTT. Amino acid sequence: CASSFKPNTQYF. The full variable domain, completed using reference TRBV7-8 and TRBJ2-3, is GAGVSQSPRYKVAKRGQDVALRCDPISGHVSLFWYQQALGQGPEFLTYFQNEAQLDKSGLPSDRFFAERPEGSVSTLKIQRTQQEDSAVYLCASSFKPNTQYFGPGTRLTVL.

Comment on this clonotype: One base away lies a much larger clone, so this may be a sequencing read error. The chain uses TRBV29-1 and TRBJ2-2, with D unresolved. The CDR3 covers 12 residues. V gave up 4 bases and J gave up 1 base, with 4 bases separating them. Germline CDR1 SQVTM, CDR2 ANQGSEA. The CDR3 reads CSVGRNTGELFF. CDR3 DNA: TGCAGCGTTGGCAGGAACACCGGGGAGCTGTTTTTT.

This rearrangement joins TRBV6-6 to TRBJ2-2, with D perhaps TRBD1 or TRBD2 (6 bases each). The V end lost 4 bases, the J end lost 7 bases, and 16 bases lay between the germline ends. The CDR3 has 15 residues. Germline V gives CDR1 MNHNY, CDR2 SVGAGI (reference sequence). In DNA form, the CDR3 reads TGTGCCAGCAGTTTTTCCCTGAAGGGGGGCGGGGAGCTGTTTTTT. Translated: CASSFSLKGGGELFF.

This clonotype was seen ten or more times. This chain links TRBV5-6 with TRBJ1-2, with unresolved D. Trimming pared 0 bases from V and 8 bases from J, leaving 17 bases between. This CDR3 spans 15 amino acids. Germline lookup yields CDR1 SGHDT and CDR2 YYEEEE. In DNA, the CDR3 is TGTGCCAGCAGCTTGGCCAGGACTGTTTCCGGCGGCTACACCTTC. Translation gives CASSLARTVSGGYTF.

In regard to this clonotype: It is likely a read error, because the conserved phenylalanine at the end of the CDR3 is missing. This chain joins TRBV15 and TRBJ2-7; D remains ambiguous. Germline CDR1 and CDR2: LNHNV and YYDKDF (reference sequence). The CDR3 consists of 12 residues. The V end lost 6 bases, the J end lost 7 bases, and 13 bases lay between the germline ends. CDR3 sequence (DNA): TGTGCCACCAGAATCCTCCGCTATGAGCAGTACCTC. Its translation is CATRILRYEQYL.

A note on this clonotype: A single base separates this from a much larger clone, so it may be a read error. The rearrangement uses TRBV12-5 and TRBJ2-4, with D perhaps matching TRBD1 or TRBD2 (6 bases each). This CDR3 has 14 amino acids. CDR1 LGHNT and CDR2 FRNRAP come from the germline V gene. V was clipped by 1 base and J by 12 bases, with 16 bases between them. Here the CDR3 DNA reads TGTGCTAGTGGTTTGGGGGGGGCATTTGACACTCAGTACTTC. This sequence encodes CASGLGGAFDTQYF. The variable domain in full, with the rest retrieved from reference TRBV12-5 and TRBJ2-4, is DARVTQTPRHKVTEMGQEVTMRCQPILGHNTVFWYRQTMMQGLELLAYFRNRAPLDDSGMPKDRFSAEMPDATLATLKIQPSEPRDSAVYFCASGLGGAFDTQYFGAGTRLSVL.

This clonotype has at least ten counts. The chain is built from TRBV10-3 and TRBJ2-6; the D gene could be TRBD1 or TRBD2 (5 bases each). This CDR3 is built from 17 residues. The germline V and J ends were trimmed by 10 bases and 3 bases, with 22 bases remaining between them. CDR1 ENHRY and CDR2 SYGVKD come from the germline V gene. CDR3: CATLSIVVGDGANVLTF. Written as DNA, the CDR3 is TGTGCCACCCTGTCGATCGTGGTGGGGGATGGGGCCAACGTCCTGACTTTC.

This clonotype came up many times. The chain has TRBV7-6 and TRBJ2-2, with 10 bases identical to TRBD1. This CDR3 region has 13 residues. J lost 7 bases, V lost 6 bases, and 2 bases had no gene match. Germline V gene data show CDR1 as SGHVS and CDR2 as FNYEAQ. The CDR3 coding sequence is TGTGCCAGCAGAGGGACAGGGGACGGGGAGCTGTTTTTT. This encodes CASRGTGDGELFF. Full variable domain (rest looked up from reference TRBV7-6 and TRBJ2-2): GAGVSQSPRYKVTKRGQDVALRCDPISGHVSLYWYRQALGQGPEFLTYFNYEAQQDKSGLPNDRFSAERPEGSISTLTIQRTEQRDSAMYRCASRGTGDGELFFGEGSRLTVL.

This clonotype was seen ten or more times. This chain connects TRBV20-1 to TRBJ2-5, with a weak D call TRBD1 (6 bases). This CDR3 spans 14 amino acids. Germline values: CDR1 DFQATT, CDR2 SNEGSKA (reference sequence). Trimming shortened V by 6 bases and J by 5 bases, and 19 bases separated the two germline ends. Here the CDR3 DNA reads TGCAGTGCCTCCCCCCTAACAGGGCCGGAGACCCAGTACTTC. Encoded protein: CSASPLTGPETQYF.

This clonotype was recorded many times. The V call is TRBV20-1, the J call TRBJ1-6; D not certain. Germline loops: CDR1 DFQATT, CDR2 SNEGSKA (reference sequence). Trimming shortened V by 6 bases and J by 8 bases, and 8 bases separated the two germline ends. The CDR3 is 11 residues long. DNA of the CDR3: TGCAGTGCCCGGAGGGATTCACCCCTCCACTTT. This encodes CSARRDSPLHF.

The chain joins TRBV6-5 to TRBJ2-1; 8 bases match TRBD2. Trimming at V came to 2 bases and at J to 6 bases, leaving 12 bases not matched to a gene. This CDR3 is 17 amino acids long. Per germline, CDR1 MNHEY and CDR2 SVGAGI. The CDR3 reads CASSYAFGAGGLNEQFF. Written as DNA, the CDR3 is TGTGCCAGCAGTTACGCGTTTGGCGCGGGAGGCCTCAATGAGCAGTTCTTC.

This clonotype was counted between two and nine times. The CDR3 region is CASSFDSLSLEQFF. Here the CDR3 DNA reads TGTGCCAGCAGTTTCGATAGTCTGTCCTTAGAGCAGTTCTTC. The chain carries TRBV28 and TRBJ2-1, with unresolved D. Germline lookup yields CDR1 MDHEN and CDR2 SYDVKM. V was pared by 3 bases and J by 10 bases, with 16 bases between. There are 14 residues in the CDR3.

This clonotype showed up many times. The chain carries TRBV2 and TRBJ1-6, with 8 positions matching TRBD1. CDR1 and CDR2 (germline): SNHLY, FYNNEI. The CDR3 spans 15 residues. Trimming removed 6 bases from V and 7 bases from J; junction bases left unmatched: 8. The CDR3 sequence: CASSADQGANSPLHF. CDR3 DNA: TGTGCCAGCAGCGCAGATCAGGGGGCGAATTCACCCCTCCACTTT. Variable domain in full (rest from reference TRBV2 and TRBJ1-6): EPEVTQTPSHQVTQMGQEVILRCVPISNHLYFYWYRQILGQKVEFLVSFYNNEISEKSEIFDDQFSVERPDGSNFTLKIRSTKLEDSAMYFCASSADQGANSPLHFGNGTRLTVT.

This clonotype appeared many times. This sequence joins TRBV7-9 and TRBJ2-3; D gene uncertain. The CDR3 totals 15 residues. With 1 base removed from V and 0 bases from J, the gap between germline ends came to 8 bases. Germline loops: CDR1 SEHNR, CDR2 FQNEAQ (reference sequence). CDR3 loop: CASSLGLTSTDTQYF. The CDR3 nucleotides are TGTGCCAGCAGCTTAGGGCTTACTAGCACAGATACGCAGTATTTT. Full variable domain (missing parts from reference TRBV7-9 and TRBJ2-3): DTGVSQNPRHKITKRGQNVTFRCDPISEHNRLYWYRQTLGQGPEFLTYFQNEAQLEKSRLLSDRFSAERPKGSFSTLEIQRTEQGDSAMYLCASSLGLTSTDTQYFGPGTRLTVL.

Many counts were recorded for this clonotype. In DNA, the CDR3 is TGTGCCAGTAGTTCGCAACTTGGAGCCGGGGTTGGCTACACCTTC. The encoded protein is CASSSQLGAGVGYTF. The chain links TRBV19 to TRBJ1-2; D ambiguous. Germline values: CDR1 LNHDA, CDR2 SQIVND (reference sequence). The ends were cut back, 5 bases at V and 7 bases at J, with 20 bases in the middle. This CDR3 has 15 residues.

This clonotype was counted many times. The V gene is TRBV15, the J gene TRBJ2-1, with no clear D. V lost 0 bases and J 0 bases, leaving 6 bases between the germline ends. The germline gives CDR1 LNHNV, CDR2 YYDKDF (reference sequence). The CDR3 extends over 15 amino acids. The CDR3 protein is CATSRDSYSYNEQFF. CDR3 DNA: TGTGCCACCAGCAGAGATAGCTACTCCTACAATGAGCAGTTCTTC. Looking up the rest from reference TRBV15 and TRBJ2-1 gives the full variable domain: DAMVIQNPRYQVTQFGKPVTLSCSQTLNHNVMYWYQQKSSQAPKLLFHYYDKDFNNEADTPDNFQSRRPNTSFCFLDIRSPGLGDTAMYLCATSRDSYSYNEQFFGPGTRLTVL.

This clonotype was counted ten times or more. This sequence joins TRBV4-1 and TRBJ2-7; perhaps TRBD2 as D (6 bases). Trimming pared 0 bases from V and 6 bases from J, leaving 15 bases between. Per germline, CDR1 MGHRA and CDR2 YSYEKL. The CDR3 loop spans 15 amino acids. CDR3 residues: CASSQDPGQTSEQYF. CDR3 DNA: TGCGCCAGCAGCCAAGATCCGGGCCAGACTAGCGAGCAGTACTTC.

This clonotype occurred many times. V usage is TRBV11-2 and J usage is TRBJ2-5; D is undetermined. The germline V and J ends were trimmed by 6 bases and 5 bases, with 7 bases remaining between them. The CDR3 totals 11 residues. CDR1 SGHAT and CDR2 FQNNGV come from the germline V gene. CDR3 nucleotides: TGTGCCAGCAGACTCGCCGAGACCCAGTACTTC. It is translated as CASRLAETQYF.

This clonotype was detected ten times or more. The chain carries TRBV20-1 and TRBJ2-1; 7 bases line up with TRBD2. Germline CDR1 reads DFQATT; CDR2 reads SNEGSKA (reference sequence). CDR3 length: 17 residues. V gave up 1 base and J gave up 3 bases; unmatched junction bases: 12. The CDR3 nucleotides are TGCAGTGCTAGAGGTGCAGGGCGGGAGAGGTTCTACAATGAGCAGTTCTTC. It codes for CSARGAGRERFYNEQFF.

V and J are TRBV9 and TRBJ2-5, with 8 bases that match TRBD2. The CDR3 is 14 residues long. After removal of 4 bases from V and 5 bases from J, the junction contained 7 bases not matched to a gene. Germline V CDR1 and CDR2: SGDLS, YYNGEE. The CDR3 bases are TGTGCCAGCAGCAGCGGGAGAGGCGGGGAGACCCAGTACTTC. Encoded protein: CASSSGRGGETQYF. The whole variable domain, filled in from reference TRBV9 and TRBJ2-5, reads DSGVTQTPKHLITATGQRVTLRCSPRSGDLSVYWYQQSLDQGLQFLIQYYNGEERAKGNILERFSAQQFPDLHSELNLSSLELGDSALYFCASSSGRGGETQYFGPGTRLLVL.

This clonotype has at least ten counts. In DNA, the CDR3 is TGCAGTGCGACCCCCGGGACAGGAAATCAGCCCCAGCATTTT. This codes for CSATPGTGNQPQHF. This chain links TRBV20-1 with TRBJ1-5; 8 bases align to TRBD1. Germline values: CDR1 DFQATT, CDR2 SNEGSKA (reference sequence). This CDR3 is built from 14 residues. Trimming removed 6 bases from V and 4 bases from J; junction bases left unmatched: 8.

This chain joins TRBV7-2 and TRBJ2-1, with 10 bases fitting TRBD2. V was clipped by 5 bases and J by 2 bases; unmatched bases: 6. This CDR3 is built from 16 residues. Germline V lookup: CDR1 SGHTA, CDR2 FQGNSA. The CDR3 nucleotides are TGTGCCAGCAGCCCCCTTAGCGGGGGGACCTACAATGAGCAGTTCTTC. Protein product: CASSPLSGGTYNEQFF.

This clonotype was detected only a few times. The rearrangement uses TRBV27 and TRBJ1-5; D possibly corresponds to TRBD1 (5 bases). The CDR3 is 14 amino acids. Trimming removed 3 bases from V and 3 bases from J, with 9 bases in between. Germline CDR1 reads MNHEY; CDR2 reads SMNVEV (reference sequence). CDR3 amino acids: CASSFQGPNQPQHF. In DNA, the CDR3 is TGTGCCAGCAGTTTTCAGGGCCCCAATCAGCCCCAGCATTTT.

The table lists this clonotype with many counts. The CDR3 DNA sequence: TGCGCCAGCAGCCAAGTGGCATATAAGAAAGACAGTCAAAGCCATGGCTACACCTTC. Residues: CASSQVAYKKDSQSHGYTF. The V gene is TRBV4-1, the J gene TRBJ1-2, with TRBD1 as a possible D gene (5 bases). Germline V gives CDR1 MGHRA, CDR2 YSYEKL. The CDR3 spans 19 residues. V was shortened by 1 base and J by 6 bases, with 27 bases between the two germline ends.